Below are 3 T cell receptor beta chains sequenced from a single sample in a study of T cell responses to AZD1222 COVID-19 vaccine. Clones were sequenced by immunoSEQ multiplex PCR, and TCRdb holds only the in-frame ones, with some missing. The sample includes 120,000 or so clones, 88% of them seen just once. The sample was peripheral blood, taken on day 0 of MenACWY control vaccination. These receptors were taken from an adult in good health.

This chain connects TRBV9 to TRBJ1-3; no clear D. V lost 0 bases and J lost 2, with 6 bases in between. The CDR3 is made up of 14 amino acids. The germline gives CDR1 SGDLS, CDR2 YYNGEE. The CDR3 protein is CASSVALAGNTIYF. The CDR3 DNA sequence: TGTGCCAGCAGCGTAGCCTTAGCTGGAAACACCATATATTTT.

J is TRBJ2-1 and V is TRBV7-3; D remains unclear. The CDR3 loop spans 14 amino acids. The germline gives CDR1 SGHTA, CDR2 FQGTGA. The V gene lost 4 bases and the J gene lost 9 bases, with 16 bases spanning the gap. In DNA, the CDR3 is TGTGCCAGCAGCTCAACCAACCTTAGAGGTGAGCAGTTCTTC. This codes for CASSSTNLRGEQFF.

V gene TRBV30 combines with J gene TRBJ2-7; D is ambiguous. The CDR3 loop spans 11 amino acids. Trimming took off 2 bases at V and 4 bases at J, with 6 bases between the two ends. Germline CDR1 is GTSNPN and CDR2 is SVGIG (reference sequence). CDR3 nucleotides: TGTGCCTGGAGTAGTGGGTACGAGCAGTACTTC. Its translation: CAWSSGYEQYF. The variable domain in full, completed from reference TRBV30 and TRBJ2-7, reads SQTIHQWPATLVQPVGSPLSLECTVEGTSNPNLYWYRQAAGRGLQLLFYSVGIGQISSEVPQNLSASRPQDRQFILSSKKLLLSDSGFYLCAWSSGYEQYFGPGTRLTVT.